This TCR beta chain emerged from a study of OX40 agonist ivuxolimab in advanced cancers. V gave up 4 bases and J gave up 4 bases; unmatched junction bases: 6. CDR1 and CDR2 from the germline V gene are MNHNY and SVGAGI (reference sequence). The CDR3 totals 15 residues. Method: immunoSEQ multiplex PCR; TCRdb's copy keeps in-frame clones and lacks some. The data hold about 48,000 clones, with about 88% observed a single time. This specimen was CD4+ or CD8+ T cells sorted from blood, taken in a trial of the OX40 agonist ivuxolimab. The chain recombines TRBV6-6 with TRBJ1-4, with 7 bases aligning to TRBD1. This clonotype was obtained from an adult with an advanced solid tumor such as melanoma, head and neck, liver or kidney cancer. The CDR3 loop is CASSSFGTVNEKLFF. In nucleotides, the CDR3 is TGTGCCAGCAGTTCCTTCGGGACAGTTAATGAAAAACTGTTTTTT.